The clone carrying this T cell receptor beta chain occurred once. The antigen is undetermined. This sample stems from a study of shared clonotypes between healthy human individuals. Across the study: The donor group consisted of a couple of women and three men, aged 18 to 49. Each donor had three CD4 naive, three CD4 memory, two CD8 naive and one CD8 memory plate.

Naive CD8 isolation took CD45RO-negative cells positively selected for CCR7 and excluded terminally differentiated effector memory CD45RA+ cells. TCRdb's copy holds only in-frame clones and misses some; the assay was immunoSEQ multiplex PCR. The sample includes fewer than 850,000 clones, 96% of them seen just once. Germline CDR1 reads KGHSH; CDR2 reads LQKENI. This CDR3 region has 14 residues. The V gene lost 3 bases and the J gene lost 6 bases, with 11 bases spanning the gap. Overall study results and limits: Clonotype sharing among donors was expected to depend on sequencing depth. It was the non-shared clonotypes that had lower generation probabilities than clonotypes shared by all four donors.

This chain links TRBV18 with TRBJ1-4; maybe TRBD1 (6 bases). The clonotype was recovered from a man aged 25 to 45 in good health. The sample consisted of naive CD8+ T cells sorted from blood. CDR3 protein: CASSPYRVDEKLFF. The CDR3 DNA is TGTGCCAGCTCACCTTACAGGGTTGATGAAAAACTGTTTTTT.